These 9 T cell receptor beta chains originate from one sample sequenced in a study of cytomegalovirus exposure and HLA in healthy donors. PCR employed 60 Vbeta and 13 Jbeta primers. Here immunoSEQ multiplex PCR was the method, and the copy in TCRdb shows in-frame clones only, minus some. The table lists some 140,000 clones, 70% to 80% of them singletons, with roughly 8.8% in the top ten. Source material: PBMCs. All receptors derive from a woman aged 45-60 years in good health and CMV-seropositive.

The CDR3, as DNA: TGTGCCAGCAGCCCCGACGGCAGGCGCAATCAGCCCCAGCATTTT. It yields the protein CASSPDGRRNQPQHF. V gene TRBV5-5 combines with J gene TRBJ1-5, with no clear D. The CDR3 length is 15 residues. Trimming pared 4 bases from V and 2 bases from J, leaving 13 bases between. Germline values: CDR1 SGHKS, CDR2 YYEKEE (reference sequence).

In regard to this clone: The same CDR3 can be traced to other DNA sequences in this sample. The chain couples TRBV18 to TRBJ2-5, with D tentatively TRBD2 (5 bases). CDR1 KGHSH and CDR2 LQKENI come from the germline V gene. The CDR3 is 13 residues long. Trimming took 6 bases from V and 2 from J, leaving 10 bases between them. CDR3 nucleotide sequence: TGTGCCAGCTCTCTTGGACTGCAAGAGACCCAGTACTTC. It encodes CASSLGLQETQYF.

The chain employs TRBV5-1 and TRBJ2-2; TRBD2 matches at 11 bases. This CDR3 is built from 17 residues. The germline gives CDR1 SGHRS, CDR2 YFSETQ. V was clipped by 4 bases and J by 4 bases; unmatched bases: 9. The CDR3 bases are TGCGCCAGCAGCACCGAGGGCCTAGCGGGGGGCACCGGGGAGCTGTTTTTT. It codes for CASSTEGLAGGTGELFF.

The chain couples TRBV9 to TRBJ2-2, with 8 bases lining up with TRBD1. CDR3 size: 13 residues. Trimming removed 5 bases from V and 3 bases from J; junction bases left unmatched: 0. CDR1 and CDR2 (germline): SGDLS, YYNGEE. CDR3 sequence reads: CASRDRDTGELFF. CDR3 bases: TGTGCCAGCAGGGACAGGGACACCGGGGAGCTGTTTTTT.

This sequence joins TRBV11-2 and TRBJ1-2; no clear D gene. The V gene lost 7 bases and the J gene lost 0 bases, with 9 bases spanning the gap. Germline V gene sequence: CDR1 SGHAT, CDR2 FQNNGV. The CDR3 totals 13 residues. CDR3 region: CASTAGANYGYTF. CDR3 bases: TGTGCCAGCACCGCCGGGGCTAACTATGGCTACACCTTC.

The rearrangement uses TRBV7-9 and TRBJ2-7; the D is unclear. Looked up from germline, CDR1 is SEHNR and CDR2 is FQNEAQ (reference sequence). The V and J ends lost 1 base and 3 bases respectively, with 4 bases between them. The CDR3 consists of 12 residues. The CDR3 loop is CASSLVGYEQYF. The CDR3 coding sequence is TGTGCCAGCAGCTTAGTCGGCTACGAGCAGTACTTC.

The chain combines TRBV6-1 with TRBJ2-5; the match to TRBD2 covers 9 bases. J gave up 6 bases and V 6 bases, and 5 bases lay outside the gene matches. CDR3 length: 13 residues. The germline CDR1 and CDR2 sequences are MNHNS and SASEGT. CDR3 protein: CASSPSGVKTQYF. The CDR3 nucleotides read TGTGCCAGCAGCCCTAGCGGGGTCAAGACCCAGTACTTC.

A word on this clone: Other nucleotide sequences in the sample specify the same CDR3. CDR3 region: CASSLGGGQSVEKLFF. The DNA for the CDR3 is TGCGCCAGCAGCTTGGGTGGGGGACAGTCGGTTGAAAAACTGTTTTTT. The rearrangement links TRBV5-1 to TRBJ1-4; TRBD1 agrees at 7 bases. The CDR3 spans 16 residues. The J segment lost 7 bases and the V segment lost 0 bases, leaving 9 bases of the junction unmatched. CDR1 SGHRS and CDR2 YFSETQ come from the germline V gene.

This clone came up once. The chain joins TRBV5-1 to TRBJ2-1; D not resolved. The V end lost 0 bases, the J end lost 4 bases, and 8 bases lay between the germline ends. The V gene's germline CDR1 is SGHRS and CDR2 YFSETQ. This CDR3 has 14 residues. The CDR3 nucleotides are TGCGCCAGCAGCTTGGTCCCTGAGTACAATGAGCAGTTCTTC. It codes for CASSLVPEYNEQFF.